The sequence of this T cell receptor (beta chain) was determined in a study of T cells in localized non-small cell lung cancer. This CDR3 contains 16 residues. With 0 bases removed from V and 10 bases from J, the gap between germline ends came to 19 bases. Per the germline V gene, CDR1 is GTSNPN and CDR2 is SVGIG (reference sequence). TCRdb keeps only in-frame clones here, not all; method: immunoSEQ multiplex PCR. Of around 100,000 clones detected, over 80% appear once; the ten largest clones hold approximately 15%. The chain is built from TRBV30 and TRBJ1-6, with D possibly TRBD1 on 6 matching bases. The sequence derives from a man aged 40 to 70 with stage I squamous cell lung carcinoma. The material was peripheral blood, obtained before any cancer treatment. CDR3 bases: TGTGCCTGGAGTGTACGATCCTACAGGGACATCTCACCCCTCCACTTT. It is translated as CAWSVRSYRDISPLHF.